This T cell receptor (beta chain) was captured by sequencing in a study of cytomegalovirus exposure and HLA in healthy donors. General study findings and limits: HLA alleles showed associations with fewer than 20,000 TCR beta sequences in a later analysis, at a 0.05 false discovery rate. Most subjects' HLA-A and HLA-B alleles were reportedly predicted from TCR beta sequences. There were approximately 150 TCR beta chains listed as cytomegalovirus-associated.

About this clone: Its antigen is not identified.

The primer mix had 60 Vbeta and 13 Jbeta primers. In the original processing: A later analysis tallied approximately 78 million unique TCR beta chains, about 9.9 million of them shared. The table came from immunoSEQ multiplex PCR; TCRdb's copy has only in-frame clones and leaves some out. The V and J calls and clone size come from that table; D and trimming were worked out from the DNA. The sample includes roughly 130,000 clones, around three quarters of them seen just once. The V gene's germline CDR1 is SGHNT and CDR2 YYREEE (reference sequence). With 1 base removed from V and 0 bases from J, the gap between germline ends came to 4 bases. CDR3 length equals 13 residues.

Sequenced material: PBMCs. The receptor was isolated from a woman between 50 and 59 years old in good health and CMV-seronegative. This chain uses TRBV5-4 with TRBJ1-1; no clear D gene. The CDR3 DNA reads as TGTGCCAGCAGCTTGAACATGAACACTGAAGCTTTCTTT. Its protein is CASSLNMNTEAFF.